This T cell receptor beta chain was recovered during a study of cytomegalovirus exposure and HLA in healthy donors. A multiplex PCR was run with 60 Vbeta primers and 13 Jbeta primers. Sequenced by immunoSEQ multiplex PCR; TCRdb stores in-frame clones only, minus some. The profile shows some 200,000 clones, 79% of them singletons. Trimming removed 1 base at V and 0 bases at J, with 9 bases between. This CDR3 has 15 residues. Germline V CDR1 and CDR2: LNHNV, YYDKDF (reference sequence). The rearrangement links TRBV15 to TRBJ1-1; maybe TRBD1 (6 bases). Material for sequencing was PBMCs. The sequence was collected from a girl aged 10 to 17 in good health and CMV-seropositive. The CDR3 DNA is TGTGCCACCAGCAGAGTGACAGGATTGAACACTGAAGCTTTCTTT. It yields the protein CATSRVTGLNTEAFF.